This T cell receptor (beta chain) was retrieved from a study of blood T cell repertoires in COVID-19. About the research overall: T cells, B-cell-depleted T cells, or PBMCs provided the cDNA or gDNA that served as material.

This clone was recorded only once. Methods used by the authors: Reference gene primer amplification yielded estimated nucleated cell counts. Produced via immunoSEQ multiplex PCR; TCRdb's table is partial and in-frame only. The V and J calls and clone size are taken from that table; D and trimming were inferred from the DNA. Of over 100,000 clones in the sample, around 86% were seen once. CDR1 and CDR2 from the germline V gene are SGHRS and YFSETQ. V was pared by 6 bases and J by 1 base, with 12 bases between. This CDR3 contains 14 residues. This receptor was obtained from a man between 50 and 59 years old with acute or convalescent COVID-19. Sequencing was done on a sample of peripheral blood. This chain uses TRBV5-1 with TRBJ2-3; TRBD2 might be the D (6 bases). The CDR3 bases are TGCGCCAGCAAGGAGGGTGTCGGCACAGATACGCAGTATTTT. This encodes CASKEGVGTDTQYF.